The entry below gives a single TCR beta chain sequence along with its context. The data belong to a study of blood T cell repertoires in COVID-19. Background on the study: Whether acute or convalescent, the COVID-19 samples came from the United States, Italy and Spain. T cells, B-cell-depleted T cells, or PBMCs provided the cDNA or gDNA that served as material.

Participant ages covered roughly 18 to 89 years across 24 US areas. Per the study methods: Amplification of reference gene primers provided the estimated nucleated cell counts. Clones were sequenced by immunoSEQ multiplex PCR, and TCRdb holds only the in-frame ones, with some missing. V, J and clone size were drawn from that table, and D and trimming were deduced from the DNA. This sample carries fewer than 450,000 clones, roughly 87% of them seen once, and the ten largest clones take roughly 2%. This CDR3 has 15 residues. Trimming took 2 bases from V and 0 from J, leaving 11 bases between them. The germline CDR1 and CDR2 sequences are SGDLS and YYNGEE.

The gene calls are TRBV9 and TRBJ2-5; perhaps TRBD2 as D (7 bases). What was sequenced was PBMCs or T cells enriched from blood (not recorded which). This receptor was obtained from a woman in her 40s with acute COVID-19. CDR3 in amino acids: CASSVGGGHQETQYF. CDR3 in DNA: TGTGCCAGCAGCGTGGGAGGGGGGCACCAAGAGACCCAGTACTTC.